Shown below are 9 T cell receptor beta chains from a single sample sequenced in a study of cytomegalovirus exposure and HLA in healthy donors. Both 60 Vbeta primers and 13 Jbeta primers went into the PCR. Method: immunoSEQ multiplex PCR; TCRdb's copy keeps in-frame clones and lacks some. The table includes over 85,000 clones, 60% to 85% detected once. The specimen sequenced was PBMCs. The receptor source for this set is a woman younger than 45 in good health and CMV-seronegative.

The chain combines TRBV2 with TRBJ2-7, with D perhaps TRBD2 (5 bases). The germline V gene has CDR1 SNHLY and CDR2 FYNNEI. Trimming shortened V by 7 bases and J by 0 bases, and 13 bases separated the two germline ends. The CDR3 is 14 amino acids. The CDR3 sequence: CASKGSAGSYEQYF. The CDR3 DNA is TGTGCCAGCAAAGGATCCGCGGGCTCCTACGAGCAGTACTTC.

Only a few counts were recorded for this clone. Here the CDR3 reads CASSLSSFSSYEQYF. In DNA, the CDR3 is TGTGCCAGCAGCTTAAGCTCTTTTAGCTCCTACGAGCAGTACTTC. The J gene is TRBJ2-7, the V gene TRBV7-9, with no clear D. This CDR3 contains 15 residues. V lost 2 bases and J 0 bases, leaving 11 bases between the germline ends. CDR1 SEHNR and CDR2 FQNEAQ come from the germline V gene (reference sequence).

V usage is TRBV19 and J usage is TRBJ2-7, with 9 bases identical to TRBD1. Germline V gene sequence: CDR1 LNHDA, CDR2 SQIVND (reference sequence). CDR3 size: 15 residues. Trimming cost V 5 bases and J 6 bases; bases outside gene matches: 11. CDR3 sequence: CASSSRPGQGLEQYF. In DNA, the CDR3 is TGTGCCAGTAGTTCACGACCGGGACAGGGTCTCGAGCAGTACTTC.

The V and J genes are TRBV10-3 and TRBJ2-1; 8 nucleotides align to TRBD2. The CDR3 is 15 residues long. Germline assignment: CDR1 ENHRY and CDR2 SYGVKD. V lost 8 bases, J lost 5 bases, and 11 bases stayed unmatched. The CDR3 DNA is TGTGCCATCTCGGAGGGGACTAGGGCCCACAATGAGCAGTTCTTC. Amino acids: CAISEGTRAHNEQFF.

This clone has just a few counts. The V call is TRBV2, the J call TRBJ1-4; D is unclear. Germline assignment: CDR1 SNHLY and CDR2 FYNNEI. The CDR3 is 14 amino acids. V was pared by 10 bases and J by 0 bases, with 12 bases between. The CDR3: CANSRLSTNEKLFF. The DNA for the CDR3 is TGTGCCAACTCCAGACTCTCAACTAATGAAAAACTGTTTTTT.

This sequence joins TRBV28 and TRBJ1-5; D is possibly TRBD1 (6 bases). This CDR3 comprises 15 residues. CDR1 MDHEN and CDR2 SYDVKM come from the germline V gene. V lost 6 bases and J lost 3, with 15 bases in between. CDR3 sequence (DNA): TGTGCCAGCAGAGGGAGGGGGTCAGTCAATCAGCCCCAGCATTTT. It codes for CASRGRGSVNQPQHF.

CDR3 DNA sequence: TGTGCCAGCAGCTTAGTTGGAGGGGCTGGGGCCAACGTCCTGACTTTC. Translation: CASSLVGGAGANVLTF. The chain uses TRBV7-9 and TRBJ2-6; a possible D gene is TRBD2 (6 bases). Germline V gives CDR1 SEHNR, CDR2 FQNEAQ (reference sequence). V was shortened by 1 base and J by 2 bases, with 9 bases between the two germline ends. The CDR3 consists of 16 residues.

The rearrangement joins TRBV28 to TRBJ1-2; a weak D match, TRBD1 (6 bases). The CDR3 totals 14 residues. The germline V gene encodes CDR1 MDHEN and CDR2 SYDVKM. The germline V and J ends were trimmed by 5 bases and 3 bases, with 13 bases remaining between them. CDR3 DNA: TGTGCCAGCAGTCTTGCTCAGGGGTACTATGGCTACACCTTC. It encodes CASSLAQGYYGYTF.

This chain joins TRBV2 and TRBJ2-7; 7 bases are shared with TRBD2. Germline CDR1 and CDR2: SNHLY and FYNNEI. V gave up 8 bases and J gave up 7 bases; unmatched junction bases: 11. The length of the CDR3 is 13 residues. The CDR3 loop reads CASVLRREWEQYF. The CDR3 DNA is TGTGCCAGCGTTCTGAGGCGGGAGTGGGAGCAGTACTTC. The whole variable domain, remainder taken from reference TRBV2 and TRBJ2-7, is EPEVTQTPSHQVTQMGQEVILRCVPISNHLYFYWYRQILGQKVEFLVSFYNNEISEKSEIFDDQFSVERPDGSNFTLKIRSTKLEDSAMYFCASVLRREWEQYFGPGTRLTVT.